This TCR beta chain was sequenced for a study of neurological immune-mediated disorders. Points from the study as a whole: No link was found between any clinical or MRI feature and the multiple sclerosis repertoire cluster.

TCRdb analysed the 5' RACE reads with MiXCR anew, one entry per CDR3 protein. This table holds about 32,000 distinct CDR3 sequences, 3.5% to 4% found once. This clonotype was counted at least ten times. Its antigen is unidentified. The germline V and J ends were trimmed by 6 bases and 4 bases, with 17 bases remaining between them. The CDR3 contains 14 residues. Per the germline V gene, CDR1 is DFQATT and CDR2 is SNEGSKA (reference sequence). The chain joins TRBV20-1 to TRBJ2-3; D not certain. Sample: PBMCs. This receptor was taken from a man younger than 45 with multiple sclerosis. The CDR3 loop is CSAKTTHVPDTQYF. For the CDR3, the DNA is TGCAGTGCCAAAACAACTCATGTCCCAGATACGCAGTATTTT.